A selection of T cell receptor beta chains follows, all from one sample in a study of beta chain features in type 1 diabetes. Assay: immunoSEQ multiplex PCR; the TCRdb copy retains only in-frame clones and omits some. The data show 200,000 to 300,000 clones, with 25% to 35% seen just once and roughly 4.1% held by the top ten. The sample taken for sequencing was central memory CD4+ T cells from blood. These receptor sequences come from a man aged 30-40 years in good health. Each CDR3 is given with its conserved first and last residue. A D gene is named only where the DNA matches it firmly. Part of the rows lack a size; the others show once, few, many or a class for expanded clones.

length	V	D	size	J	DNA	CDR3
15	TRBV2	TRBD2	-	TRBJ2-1	TGTGCCAGCAGAGAGACTAGCGGGGTGGGGAATGAGCAGTTCTTC	CASRETSGVGNEQFF
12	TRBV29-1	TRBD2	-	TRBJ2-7	TGCAGCGCCAGCTTTAGCGGGGACGAGCAGTACTTC	CSASFSGDEQYF
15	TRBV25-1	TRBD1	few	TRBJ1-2	TGTGCCAGCACCCCTGGACAGGGAGGGTACTATGGCTACACCTTC	CASTPGQGGYYGYTF
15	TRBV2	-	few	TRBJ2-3	TGTGCCAGCAGTCTGGTCCCCACCTACACAGATACGCAGTATTTT	CASSLVPTYTDTQYF
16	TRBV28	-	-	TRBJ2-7	TGTGCCAGCAGTTCCCCGAGGACTCTAATAATCTACGAGCAGTACTTC	CASSSPRTLIIYEQYF
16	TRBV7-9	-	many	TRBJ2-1	TGTGCCAGCAGCTTAGCTGGGATTCGGACCTACAATGAGCAGTTCTTC	CASSLAGIRTYNEQFF
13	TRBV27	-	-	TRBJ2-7	TGTGCCAGCAGTTTAAAGGATACCTACGAGCAGTACTTC	CASSLKDTYEQYF
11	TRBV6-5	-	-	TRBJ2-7	TGTGCCAGTGGGACATCCTACGAGCAGTACTTC	CASGTSYEQYF
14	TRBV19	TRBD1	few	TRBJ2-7	TGTGCCAGTAGCGACAGGGAAACCATCGGCGAGCAGTACTTC	CASSDRETIGEQYF
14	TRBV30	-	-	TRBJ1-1	TGTGCCTGGAGTGTACATGGCCGGAACACTGAAGCTTTCTTT	CAWSVHGRNTEAFF
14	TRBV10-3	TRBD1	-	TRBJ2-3	TGTGCCATCAGTCGGGACAGGGGGACTGATACGCAGTATTTT	CAISRDRGTDTQYF
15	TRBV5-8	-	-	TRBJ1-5	TGTGCCAGCAGCTTGAAAGGGATAAGGAATCAGCCCCAGCATTTT	CASSLKGIRNQPQHF
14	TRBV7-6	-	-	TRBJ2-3	TGTGCCAGCAGCTTATTAGCTGAGCGAGATACGCAGTATTTT	CASSLLAERDTQYF
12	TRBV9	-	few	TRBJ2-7	TGTGCCAGCAGCGTCGACGGAGGCGAGCAGTACTTC	CASSVDGGEQYF
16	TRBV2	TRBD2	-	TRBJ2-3	TGTGCCAGCAGTGAAATGCGGGGGGGAGGCACAGATACGCAGTATTTT	CASSEMRGGGTDTQYF
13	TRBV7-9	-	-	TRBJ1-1	TGTGCCAGCAGCCCCCCTGGCCCCGCTGGAGCTTTCTTT	CASSPPGPAGAFF